This T cell receptor (beta chain) was recovered during a study of Graves' ophthalmopathy and Graves' hyperthyroidism. Stable hyperthyroidism was defined by absence of ophthalmopathy within 18 months of follow-up. Other autoimmune disease, uncontrolled infection, pregnancy and lactation led to exclusion. The PBMC fraction was derived from over 9 ml of fresh peripheral blood. CDR3 regions of TCR beta were amplified from RNA transcripts. The first-round RT-PCR employed HTBI primers together with the Qiagen OneStep RT-PCR kit. A multiplex PCR was then performed as the second round. TCRdb re-called the multiplex PCR reads through MiXCR, storing one row per CDR3 protein. The repertoire holds hundreds of thousands of distinct CDR3 sequences, with approximately 22% as singletons. V was pared by 1 base and J by 10 bases, with 6 bases of the junction left unmatched. The CDR3 has 14 amino acids. Germline V gene sequence: CDR1 SGHTA, CDR2 FQGNSA.

The sequencing sample was made of peripheral blood. This receptor was obtained from a woman under 30 with stable Graves' hyperthyroidism. Some clones in this sample may be carry-over from other donors' samples. The rearrangement joins TRBV7-2 to TRBJ2-5; 10 positions match TRBD2. CDR3 DNA: TGTGCCAGCAGCTTAGTAGCTAGCGGGGGAATCCAGTACTTC. Amino acid sequence: CASSLVASGGIQYF.